The subject of this entry is one TCR beta chain. The sample belongs to a study of blood T cell repertoires in COVID-19. Study information: Material from acute and convalescent COVID-19 was sourced from the United States, Italy and Spain. Nucleic acid was either cDNA or gDNA, and it came from T cells, B-cell-depleted T cells, or PBMCs.

Source study methods: Estimated nucleated cell counts came from reference gene primer amplification. Assay: immunoSEQ multiplex PCR; the TCRdb copy retains only in-frame clones and omits some. V, J and clone size are those of that table, while D and trimming were read from the DNA. The top ten hold around 28% of the sample, which has over 150,000 clones, about 80% seen once. Germline lookup yields CDR1 MNHEY and CDR2 SVGAGI. Trimming removed 0 bases at V and 7 bases at J, with 13 bases between. This CDR3 contains 16 residues. The sequence was obtained from a woman aged 60-70 years with acute or convalescent COVID-19. The gene calls are TRBV6-5 and TRBJ1-6; D gene uncertain. The specimen was peripheral blood. CDR3 region: CASSYSWAKPNSPLHF. CDR3 sequence (DNA): TGTGCCAGCAGTTACTCATGGGCAAAGCCAAATTCACCCCTCCACTTT.